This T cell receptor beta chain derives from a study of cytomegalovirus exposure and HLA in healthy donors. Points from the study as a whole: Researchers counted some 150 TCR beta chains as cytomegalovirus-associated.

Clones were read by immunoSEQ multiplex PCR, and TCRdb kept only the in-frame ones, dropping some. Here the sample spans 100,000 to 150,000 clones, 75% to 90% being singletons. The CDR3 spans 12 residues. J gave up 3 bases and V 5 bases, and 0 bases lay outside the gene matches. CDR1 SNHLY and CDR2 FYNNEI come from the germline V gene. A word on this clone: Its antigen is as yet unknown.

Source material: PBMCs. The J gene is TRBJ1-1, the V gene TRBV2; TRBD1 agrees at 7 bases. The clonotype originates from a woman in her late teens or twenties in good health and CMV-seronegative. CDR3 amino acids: CASSTGDTEAFF. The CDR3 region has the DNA TGTGCCAGCAGTACAGGGGACACTGAAGCTTTCTTT.